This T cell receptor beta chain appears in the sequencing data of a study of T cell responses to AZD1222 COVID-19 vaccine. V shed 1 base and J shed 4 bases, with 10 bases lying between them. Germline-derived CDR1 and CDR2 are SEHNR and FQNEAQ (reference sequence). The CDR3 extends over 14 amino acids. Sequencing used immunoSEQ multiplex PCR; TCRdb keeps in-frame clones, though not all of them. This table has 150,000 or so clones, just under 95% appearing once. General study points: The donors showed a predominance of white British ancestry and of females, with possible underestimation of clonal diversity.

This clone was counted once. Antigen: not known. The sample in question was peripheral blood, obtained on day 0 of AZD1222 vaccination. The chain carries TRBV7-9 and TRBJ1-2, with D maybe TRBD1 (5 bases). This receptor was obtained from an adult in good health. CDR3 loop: CASSLDGGSYGYTF. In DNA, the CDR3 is TGTGCCAGCAGCTTAGATGGGGGGAGCTATGGCTACACCTTC.